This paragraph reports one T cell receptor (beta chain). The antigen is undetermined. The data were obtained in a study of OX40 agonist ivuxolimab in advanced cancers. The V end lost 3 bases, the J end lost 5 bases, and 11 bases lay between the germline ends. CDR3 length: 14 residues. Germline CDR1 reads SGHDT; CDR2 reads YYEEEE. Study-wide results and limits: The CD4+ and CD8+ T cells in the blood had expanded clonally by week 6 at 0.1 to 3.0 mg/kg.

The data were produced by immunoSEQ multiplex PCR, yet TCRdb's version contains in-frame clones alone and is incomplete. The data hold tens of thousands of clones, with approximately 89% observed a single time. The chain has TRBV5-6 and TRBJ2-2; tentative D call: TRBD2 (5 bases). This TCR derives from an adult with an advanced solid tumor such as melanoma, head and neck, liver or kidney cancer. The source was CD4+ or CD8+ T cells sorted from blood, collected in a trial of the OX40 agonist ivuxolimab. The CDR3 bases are TGTGCCAGCAGCTCCTTTCGAGGGACCGGGGAGCTGTTTTTT. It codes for CASSSFRGTGELFF.